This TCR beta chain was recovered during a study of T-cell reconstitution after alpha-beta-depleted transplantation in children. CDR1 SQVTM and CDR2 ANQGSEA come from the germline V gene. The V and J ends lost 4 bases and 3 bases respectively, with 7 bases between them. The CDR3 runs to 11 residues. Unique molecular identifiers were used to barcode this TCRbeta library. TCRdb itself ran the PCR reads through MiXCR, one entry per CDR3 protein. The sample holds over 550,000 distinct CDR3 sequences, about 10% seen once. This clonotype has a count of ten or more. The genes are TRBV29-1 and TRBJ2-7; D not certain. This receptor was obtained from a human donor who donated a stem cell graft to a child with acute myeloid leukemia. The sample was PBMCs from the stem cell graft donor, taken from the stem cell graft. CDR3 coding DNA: TGCAGCGTTGGACAAGACTACGAGCAGTACTTC. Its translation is CSVGQDYEQYF.